The clone carrying this TCR beta chain was detected many times. The data were obtained in a study of identical twins. The CDR3 sequence is 13 residues long. Germline V CDR1 and CDR2: DFQATT, SNEGSKA (reference sequence). The V and J ends lost 6 bases and 1 base respectively, with 12 bases between them. Via MiXCR, TCRdb re-called the 5' RACE reads, giving one row per CDR3 protein. Found here are 280,000 or so distinct CDR3 sequences, roughly 8.6% of them singletons; the top ten hold around 2.1%. The same specimen was also included in a second study, on yellow fever vaccine responses in identical twins.

The TCR sequence derives from a woman aged 18-30 years in good health. J is TRBJ1-1 and V is TRBV20-1; D is undetermined. Input material: memory (CD45RO+) T cells sorted from blood. This CDR3 is CSAVSSGNTEAFF. CDR3 DNA sequence: TGCAGTGCGGTATCCTCAGGGAACACTGAAGCTTTCTTT.